This T cell receptor (beta chain) was found in a study of memory CD4+ T cells and cytomegalovirus serostatus. Overall study: Healthy Belgian adult donors included roughly nine CMV-positive and 24 CMV-negative people. Findings of the study overall: CD4+ memory repertoires contained about 40% of the 164 reported CMV TCRbeta sequences. Suggested: most of the CMV-linked TCR signature lies in CD4+ memory cells.

Single viable CD3+CD4+CD8-CD45RO+ cells were sorted as the memory CD4+ T cells. As originally analysed: Out-of-frame sequences were removed, leaving 2,204,828 distinct TCRbeta sequences. TCRdb's table, derived via immunoSEQ multiplex PCR, lists solely in-frame clones and lacks some. From that table come the V and J calls and clone size; the DNA was used to work out D and trimming. The repertoire consists of some 58,000 clones, with approximately 77% occurring once and the leading ten covering nearly 0.9%. On this clone itself: The target antigen is unknown.

Germline V gene lookup returns CDR1 LNHDA and CDR2 SQIVND (reference sequence). V was pared by 5 bases and J by 3 bases, with 10 bases between. The CDR3 consists of 13 residues. Sequenced sample: memory CD4+ T cells from blood. The sequence came from an adult in good health and CMV-seronegative. This sequence joins TRBV19 and TRBJ1-2; no clear D. This CDR3 is CASSLVGDYGYTF. DNA for the CDR3: TGTGCCAGTAGTTTGGTCGGCGACTATGGCTACACCTTC.